This record looks at one T cell receptor beta chain sequence and its context. These data are taken from a study of blood T cell repertoires in COVID-19. Across the whole study: Samples came from the United States, Italy and Spain, spanning acute and convalescent COVID-19. PBMCs, B-cell-depleted T cells, or T cells were the source of the cDNA or gDNA that made up the material.

In the authors' methods: Using reference gene primer amplification, nucleated cell counts were estimated. TCRdb keeps only in-frame clones here, not all; method: immunoSEQ multiplex PCR. V and J calls and clone size are those listed in that table; D and trimming were worked out from the DNA. The data show about 62,000 clones, 80% to 95% seen once. The V segment lost 4 bases and the J segment 5 bases; nucleotides outside the gene matches: 11. The germline CDR1 and CDR2 sequences are LNHDA and SQIVND (reference sequence). The CDR3 loop spans 17 amino acids. The receptor's source is a human donor in a cohort sampled during active COVID-19. The rearrangement uses TRBV19 and TRBJ2-3; 11 bases match TRBD1. The sequenced sample consisted of peripheral blood. The CDR3 loop reads CASSKTPRTGGQDTQYF. Here the CDR3 DNA reads TGTGCCAGTAGTAAGACCCCCCGGACAGGGGGCCAAGATACGCAGTATTTT. Supplemented by reference TRBV19 and TRBJ2-3, the full variable domain reads DGGITQSPKYLFRKEGQNVTLSCEQNLNHDAMYWYRQDPGQGLRLIYYSQIVNDFQKGDIAEGYSVSREKKESFPLTVTSAQKNPTAFYLCASSKTPRTGGQDTQYFGPGTRLTVL.